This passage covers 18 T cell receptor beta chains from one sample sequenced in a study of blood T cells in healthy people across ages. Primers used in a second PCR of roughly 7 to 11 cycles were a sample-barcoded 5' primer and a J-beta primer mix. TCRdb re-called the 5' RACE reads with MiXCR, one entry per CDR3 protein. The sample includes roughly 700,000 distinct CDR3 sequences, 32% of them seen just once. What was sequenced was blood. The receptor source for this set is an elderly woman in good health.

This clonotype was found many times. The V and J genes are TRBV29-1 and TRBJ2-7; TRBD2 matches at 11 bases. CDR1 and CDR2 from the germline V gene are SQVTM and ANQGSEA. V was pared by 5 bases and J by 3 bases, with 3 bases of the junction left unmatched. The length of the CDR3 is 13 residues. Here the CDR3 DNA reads TGCAGCGTTACCCTAGCGGGGGGCTACGAGCAGTACTTC. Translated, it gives CSVTLAGGYEQYF.

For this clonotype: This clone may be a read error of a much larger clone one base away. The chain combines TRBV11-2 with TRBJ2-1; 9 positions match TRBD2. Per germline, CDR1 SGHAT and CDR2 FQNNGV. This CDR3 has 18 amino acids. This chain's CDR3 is CASSLIAGEMISCNEQFF. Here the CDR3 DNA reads TGTGCCAGCAGCTTGATAGCGGGGGAAATGATATCCTGCAATGAGCAGTTCTTC.

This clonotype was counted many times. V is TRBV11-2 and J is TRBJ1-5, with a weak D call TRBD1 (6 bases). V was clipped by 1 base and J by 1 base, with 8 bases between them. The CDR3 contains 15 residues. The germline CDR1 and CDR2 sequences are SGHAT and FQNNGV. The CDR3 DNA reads TGTGCCAGCAGCTTAGGGCAGGGGAGCAATCAGCCCCAGCATTTT. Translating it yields CASSLGQGSNQPQHF.

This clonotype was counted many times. Here the CDR3 reads CAIYPRQGSYEQYF. CDR3 sequence (DNA): TGTGCCATCTACCCTCGCCAGGGCTCCTACGAGCAGTACTTC. The rearrangement links TRBV12-1 to TRBJ2-7; the table's D gene call, TRBD2, was not cross checked with the DNA. TRBV12-1 is a recognized pseudogene. The CDR3 covers 14 residues.

The CDR3 sequence is CSARYSSDTQYF. In nucleotides, the CDR3 is TGCAGTGCTAGATATAGTTCAGATACGCAGTATTTT. The V and J genes are TRBV20-1 and TRBJ2-3, with D hard to call. The CDR3 runs 12 residues. Trimming stripped 2 bases from V and 4 bases from J, with 7 bases between. CDR1 and CDR2 from the germline V gene are DFQATT and SNEGSKA (reference sequence).

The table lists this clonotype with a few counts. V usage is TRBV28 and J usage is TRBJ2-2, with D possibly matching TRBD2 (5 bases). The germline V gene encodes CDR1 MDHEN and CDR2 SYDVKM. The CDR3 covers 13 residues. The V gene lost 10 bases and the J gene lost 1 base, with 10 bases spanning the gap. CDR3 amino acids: CATTRGNTGELFF. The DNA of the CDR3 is TGTGCCACCACACGGGGGAACACCGGGGAGCTGTTTTTT.

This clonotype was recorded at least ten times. CDR3 nucleotide sequence: TGTGCCAGCAGCTTCAGGACCTCCTACAATGAGCAGTTCTTC. Protein sequence: CASSFRTSYNEQFF. V and J are TRBV7-6 and TRBJ2-1; D not certain. V lost 3 bases and J 0 bases, leaving 6 bases between the germline ends. The CDR3 consists of 14 residues. CDR1 is SGHVS and CDR2 is FNYEAQ in the germline V gene. Full variable domain (missing parts from reference TRBV7-6 and TRBJ2-1): GAGVSQSPRYKVTKRGQDVALRCDPISGHVSLYWYRQALGQGPEFLTYFNYEAQQDKSGLPNDRFSAERPEGSISTLTIQRTEQRDSAMYRCASSFRTSYNEQFFGPGTRLTVL.

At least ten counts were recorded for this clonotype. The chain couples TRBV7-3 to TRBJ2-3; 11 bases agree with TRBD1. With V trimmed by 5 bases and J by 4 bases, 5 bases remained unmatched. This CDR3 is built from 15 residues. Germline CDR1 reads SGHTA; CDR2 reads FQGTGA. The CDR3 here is CASSRRTGGADTQYF. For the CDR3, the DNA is TGTGCCAGCAGCCGACGGACAGGGGGCGCAGATACGCAGTATTTT. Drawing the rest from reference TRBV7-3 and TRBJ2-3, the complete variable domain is GAGVSQTPSNKVTEKGKYVELRCDPISGHTALYWYRQSLGQGPEFLIYFQGTGAADDSGLPNDRFFAVRPEGSVSTLKIQRTERGDSAVYLCASSRRTGGADTQYFGPGTRLTVL.

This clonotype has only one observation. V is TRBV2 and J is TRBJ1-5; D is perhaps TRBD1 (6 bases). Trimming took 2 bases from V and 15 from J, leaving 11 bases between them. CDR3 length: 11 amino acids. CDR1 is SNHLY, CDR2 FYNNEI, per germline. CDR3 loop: CASSESDSRHF. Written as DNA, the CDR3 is TGTGCCAGCAGTGAATCGGACAGTCGGCATTTT. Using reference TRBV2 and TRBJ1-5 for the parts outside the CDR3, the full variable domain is EPEVTQTPSHQVTQMGQEVILRCVPISNHLYFYWYRQILGQKVEFLVSFYNNEISEKSEIFDDQFSVERPDGSNFTLKIRSTKLEDSAMYFCASSESDSRHFGDGTRLSIL.

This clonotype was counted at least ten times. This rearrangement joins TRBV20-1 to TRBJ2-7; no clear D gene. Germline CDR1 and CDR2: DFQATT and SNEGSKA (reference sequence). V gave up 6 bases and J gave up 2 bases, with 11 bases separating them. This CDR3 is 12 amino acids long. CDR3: CSASKNTYEQYF. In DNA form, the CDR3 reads TGCAGTGCAAGTAAGAATACCTACGAGCAGTACTTC.

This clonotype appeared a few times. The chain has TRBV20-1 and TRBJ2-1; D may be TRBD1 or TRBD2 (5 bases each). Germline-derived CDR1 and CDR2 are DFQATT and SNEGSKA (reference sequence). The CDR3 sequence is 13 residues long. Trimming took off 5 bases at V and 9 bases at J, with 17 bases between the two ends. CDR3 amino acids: CSADSPREGEQFF. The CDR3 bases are TGCAGTGCTGACAGTCCTCGTGAGGGTGAGCAGTTCTTC.

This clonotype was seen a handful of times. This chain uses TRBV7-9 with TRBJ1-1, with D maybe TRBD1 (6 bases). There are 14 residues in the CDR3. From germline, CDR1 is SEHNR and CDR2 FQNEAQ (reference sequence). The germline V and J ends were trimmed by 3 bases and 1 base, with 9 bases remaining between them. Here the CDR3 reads CASSFQGQNTEAFF. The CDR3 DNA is TGTGCCAGCAGCTTTCAGGGGCAGAACACTGAAGCTTTCTTT.

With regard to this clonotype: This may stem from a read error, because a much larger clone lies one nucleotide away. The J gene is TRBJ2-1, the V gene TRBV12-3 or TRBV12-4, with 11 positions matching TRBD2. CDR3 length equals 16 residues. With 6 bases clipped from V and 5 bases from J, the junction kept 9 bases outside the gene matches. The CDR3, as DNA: TGTGCCAGCAGACGTACTAGCGGGAGCCGAAACAATGAGCAGTTCTTC. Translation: CASRRTSGSRNNEQFF.

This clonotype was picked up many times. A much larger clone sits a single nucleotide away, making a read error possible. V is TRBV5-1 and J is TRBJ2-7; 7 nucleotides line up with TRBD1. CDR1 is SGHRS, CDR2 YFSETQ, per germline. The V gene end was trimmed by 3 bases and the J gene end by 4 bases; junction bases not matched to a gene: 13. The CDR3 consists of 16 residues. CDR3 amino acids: CASSSGTVLTRYEQYF. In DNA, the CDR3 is TGCGCCAGCAGCTCCGGGACAGTCCTGACCCGTTACGAGCAGTACTTC.

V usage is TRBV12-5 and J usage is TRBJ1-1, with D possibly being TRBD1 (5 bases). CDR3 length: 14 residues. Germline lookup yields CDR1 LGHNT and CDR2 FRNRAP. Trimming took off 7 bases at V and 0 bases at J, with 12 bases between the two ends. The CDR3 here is CASVLGGVNTEAFF. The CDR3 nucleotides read TGTGCTAGTGTCTTGGGGGGGGTGAACACTGAAGCTTTCTTT.

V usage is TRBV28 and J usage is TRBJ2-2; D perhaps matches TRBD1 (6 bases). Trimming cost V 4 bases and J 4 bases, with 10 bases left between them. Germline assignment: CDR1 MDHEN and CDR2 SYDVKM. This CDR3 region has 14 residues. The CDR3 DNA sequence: TGTGCCAGCAGTTCACAGGGTGGCACCGGGGAGCTGTTTTTT. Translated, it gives CASSSQGGTGELFF. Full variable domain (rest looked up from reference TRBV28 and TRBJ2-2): DVKVTQSSRYLVKRTGEKVFLECVQDMDHENMFWYRQDPGLGLRLIYFSYDVKMKEKGDIPEGYSVSREKKERFSLILESASTNQTSMYLCASSSQGGTGELFFGEGSRLTVL.

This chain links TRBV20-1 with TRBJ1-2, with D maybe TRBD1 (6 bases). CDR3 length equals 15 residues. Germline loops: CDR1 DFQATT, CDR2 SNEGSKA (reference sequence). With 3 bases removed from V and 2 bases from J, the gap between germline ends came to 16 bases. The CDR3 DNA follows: TGCAGTGCTAGTGGGGGGGGCGGGGGAAACTATGGCTACACCTTC. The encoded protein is CSASGGGGGNYGYTF.

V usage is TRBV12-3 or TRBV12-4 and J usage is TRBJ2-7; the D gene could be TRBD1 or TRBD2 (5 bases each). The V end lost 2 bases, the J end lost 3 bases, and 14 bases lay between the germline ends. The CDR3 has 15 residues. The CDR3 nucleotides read TGTGCCAGCAGTTTAAAAGTGGGGGTAAGCTACGAGCAGTACTTC. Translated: CASSLKVGVSYEQYF.